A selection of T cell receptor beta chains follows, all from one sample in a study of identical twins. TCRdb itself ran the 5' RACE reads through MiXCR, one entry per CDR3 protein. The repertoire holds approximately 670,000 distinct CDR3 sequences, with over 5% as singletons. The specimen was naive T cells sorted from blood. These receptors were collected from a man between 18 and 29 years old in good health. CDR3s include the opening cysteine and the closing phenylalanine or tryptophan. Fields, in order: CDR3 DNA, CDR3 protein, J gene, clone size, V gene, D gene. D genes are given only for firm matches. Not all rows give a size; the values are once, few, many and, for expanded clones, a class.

cdr3_nt: TGTGCCAGCAGTACCCCCGGACAGGAGATCGGAGAGACCCAGTACTTC
cdr3_aa: CASSTPGQEIGETQYF
j_call: TRBJ2-5
clone_size: .
v_call: TRBV28
d_call: TRBD1

cdr3_nt: TGCGCCAGCAGCTTCGGTGGCGGGGATACGCAGTATTTT
cdr3_aa: CASSFGGGDTQYF
j_call: TRBJ2-3
clone_size: few
v_call: TRBV5-1
d_call: .

cdr3_nt: TGTGCCAGCAGTGGGACAGGGGCTGGCACTGAAGCTTTCTTT
cdr3_aa: CASSGTGAGTEAFF
j_call: TRBJ1-1
clone_size: few
v_call: TRBV25-1
d_call: TRBD1

cdr3_nt: TGTGCCAGCAGCTTAGCGACATCGAACACCGGGGAGCTGTTTTTT
cdr3_aa: CASSLATSNTGELFF
j_call: TRBJ2-2
clone_size: many
v_call: TRBV11-1
d_call: .

cdr3_nt: TGTGCCAGCCAAGCTTTTGCAGGCTTAGATGGCTACACCTTC
cdr3_aa: CASQAFAGLDGYTF
j_call: TRBJ1-2
clone_size: .
v_call: TRBV12-3/TRBV12-4
d_call: .

cdr3_nt: TGTGCCAGCAGCTTAGCCGTCACCGGGACTAGCGGAAACAATGAGCAGTTCTTC
cdr3_aa: CASSLAVTGTSGNNEQFF
j_call: TRBJ2-1
clone_size: .
v_call: TRBV7-6
d_call: TRBD2

cdr3_nt: TGTGCCAGCAGTTTGGGACAGGTAGCGGGAGGGAACACAGATACGCAGTATTTT
cdr3_aa: CASSLGQVAGGNTDTQYF
j_call: TRBJ2-3
clone_size: .
v_call: TRBV28
d_call: TRBD2

cdr3_nt: TGCAGTGCTAGAGATCGCCTCCTAAGCTCTGGAAACACCATATATTTT
cdr3_aa: CSARDRLLSSGNTIYF
j_call: TRBJ1-3
clone_size: many
v_call: TRBV20-1
d_call: .

cdr3_nt: TGTGCCAGCGGGGCGGGATGGTCCTACAATGAGCAGTTCTTC
cdr3_aa: CASGAGWSYNEQFF
j_call: TRBJ2-1
clone_size: many
v_call: TRBV6-1
d_call: .

cdr3_nt: TGCGCCAGCAGGATGGACAGGGTGGGTTCACCCCTCCACTTT
cdr3_aa: CASRMDRVGSPLHF
j_call: TRBJ1-6
clone_size: many
v_call: TRBV10-2
d_call: TRBD1

cdr3_nt: TGCAGTGCTTGGGGGGGACTCACCGGGGAGCTGTTTTTT
cdr3_aa: CSAWGGLTGELFF
j_call: TRBJ2-2
clone_size: many
v_call: TRBV20-1
d_call: TRBD2

cdr3_nt: TGTGCCAGCAGCCAAGTTGGGGGATCCAAAAACATTCAGTACTTC
cdr3_aa: CASSQVGGSKNIQYF
j_call: TRBJ2-4
clone_size: .
v_call: TRBV3-1
d_call: .

cdr3_nt: TGTGCCAGCAGCCAAGACCGCAGGCCTACCTACGAGCAGTACTTC
cdr3_aa: CASSQDRRPTYEQYF
j_call: TRBJ2-7
clone_size: many
v_call: TRBV4-2
d_call: .

cdr3_nt: TGCGCCAGCAGCTTCACAGGGTCGGCGGATACGCAGTATTTT
cdr3_aa: CASSFTGSADTQYF
j_call: TRBJ2-3
clone_size: many
v_call: TRBV5-1
d_call: .

cdr3_nt: TGTGCTAGTGGTTTGAGCCGGACAGGTGACTATGGCTACACCTTC
cdr3_aa: CASGLSRTGDYGYTF
j_call: TRBJ1-2
clone_size: many
v_call: TRBV12-5
d_call: TRBD1

cdr3_nt: TGTGCCAGCAGCCATAGAGCGGGAGGTCTTCCGTACAATGAGCAGTTCTTC
cdr3_aa: CASSHRAGGLPYNEQFF
j_call: TRBJ2-1
clone_size: few
v_call: TRBV3-1
d_call: TRBD2

cdr3_nt: TGTGCCAGCGAACCGGGACAGGGATTCTCTGGGGCCAACGTCCTGACTTTC
cdr3_aa: CASEPGQGFSGANVLTF
j_call: TRBJ2-6
clone_size: .
v_call: TRBV12-3/TRBV12-4
d_call: TRBD1

cdr3_nt: TGTGCCAGCAGTCTTAGGGGGGCTCAGGATGAGCAGTTCTTC
cdr3_aa: CASSLRGAQDEQFF
j_call: TRBJ2-1
clone_size: .
v_call: TRBV6-4
d_call: .

cdr3_nt: TGTGCCAGCAGCCCGTCCGGGACAGCGAATCAGCCCCAGCATTTT
cdr3_aa: CASSPSGTANQPQHF
j_call: TRBJ1-5
clone_size: many
v_call: TRBV7-2
d_call: TRBD1

cdr3_nt: TGTGCCAGCAGTCCCGGGACATACATGAACACTGAAGCTTTCTTT
cdr3_aa: CASSPGTYMNTEAFF
j_call: TRBJ1-1
clone_size: many
v_call: TRBV7-2
d_call: .

cdr3_nt: TGTGCCAGCAGACCGAACCCAGGCTCAGCCCAGCATTTT
cdr3_aa: CASRPNPGSAQHF
j_call: TRBJ1-5
clone_size: few
v_call: TRBV6-6
d_call: .

cdr3_nt: TGTGCCAGCAGTTTGGCAGGAGTATCAGGCAATGAGCAGTTCTTC
cdr3_aa: CASSLAGVSGNEQFF
j_call: TRBJ2-1
clone_size: many
v_call: TRBV27
d_call: .

cdr3_nt: TGTGCCACCAGCAGAGCTCCGGGAGATGCCCATGAGCAGTTCTTC
cdr3_aa: CATSRAPGDAHEQFF
j_call: TRBJ2-1
clone_size: many
v_call: TRBV15
d_call: .

cdr3_nt: TGCAGTGCTAGTACCTCAATCAGAAATGAGCAGTTCTTC
cdr3_aa: CSASTSIRNEQFF
j_call: TRBJ2-1
clone_size: many
v_call: TRBV20-1
d_call: .

cdr3_nt: TGCGCCAGCAGCCAAATTAGGGCCGACAGGGCCGATTATAGCAATCAGCCCCAGCATTTT
cdr3_aa: CASSQIRADRADYSNQPQHF
j_call: TRBJ1-5
clone_size: few
v_call: TRBV4-3
d_call: TRBD1

cdr3_nt: TGTGCCACCAGTGATAGGGCTGCGGGAGGCTACAATGAGCAGTTCTTC
cdr3_aa: CATSDRAAGGYNEQFF
j_call: TRBJ2-1
clone_size: .
v_call: TRBV24-1
d_call: TRBD2

cdr3_nt: TGTGCCAGCAATCAACAGGGAAGAGAGACCCAGTACTTC
cdr3_aa: CASNQQGRETQYF
j_call: TRBJ2-5
clone_size: many
v_call: TRBV12-3/TRBV12-4
d_call: .

cdr3_nt: TGTGCCAGCAGCTTAGGAACAGGGGGCATCTACGAGCAGTACTTC
cdr3_aa: CASSLGTGGIYEQYF
j_call: TRBJ2-7
clone_size: .
v_call: TRBV7-2
d_call: TRBD1

cdr3_nt: TGTGCCAGCTCACCCCAACAACTGGGACTAATACAAGAGACCCAGTACTTC
cdr3_aa: CASSPQQLGLIQETQYF
j_call: TRBJ2-5
clone_size: many
v_call: TRBV18
d_call: TRBD2

cdr3_nt: TGTGCCAGCAGTTTATTTACCCAACCGGGACTAGCGGGAGGGACAGATACGCAGTATTTT
cdr3_aa: CASSLFTQPGLAGGTDTQYF
j_call: TRBJ2-3
clone_size: few
v_call: TRBV12-3/TRBV12-4
d_call: TRBD2

cdr3_nt: TGTGCCATCCGAGACGGGGGAGGAGGAGAGACCCAGTACTTC
cdr3_aa: CAIRDGGGGETQYF
j_call: TRBJ2-5
clone_size: many
v_call: TRBV10-3
d_call: .

cdr3_nt: TGTGCCAGCAGTCCCCTGGGCCTAACGGGACACGAGGGGGGCTACACCTTC
cdr3_aa: CASSPLGLTGHEGGYTF
j_call: TRBJ1-2
clone_size: many
v_call: TRBV27
d_call: .

cdr3_nt: TGTGCCAGCACTGACAGCACAGATACGCAGTATTTT
cdr3_aa: CASTDSTDTQYF
j_call: TRBJ2-3
clone_size: many
v_call: TRBV28
d_call: .

cdr3_nt: TGTGCCAGCAGTTTATACGGGGATATAGGATTCTTC
cdr3_aa: CASSLYGDIGFF
j_call: TRBJ2-1
clone_size: many
v_call: TRBV12-3/TRBV12-4
d_call: .

cdr3_nt: TGTGCCAGCAGTCCGATGGACAGGGAGCGGGTCACTGAAGCTTTTTTT
cdr3_aa: CASSPMDRERVTEAFF
j_call: TRBJ1-1
clone_size: many
v_call: TRBV27
d_call: TRBD1

cdr3_nt: TGCAGCGCCGTTCGAACCGGCCCCTCTGCAGACACGCAGTATTTT
cdr3_aa: CSAVRTGPSADTQYF
j_call: TRBJ2-3
clone_size: many
v_call: TRBV29-1
d_call: .

cdr3_nt: TGCAGTGCTAACCCGCCGACAGGGTCAACTCTGATTATAAAGGGCTACACCTTC
cdr3_aa: CSANPPTGSTLIIKGYTF
j_call: TRBJ1-2
clone_size: many
v_call: TRBV20-1
d_call: TRBD1

cdr3_nt: TGCGCCAGCAGCTTGGCCCTCGTGACCTCGAACACTGAAGCTTTCTTT
cdr3_aa: CASSLALVTSNTEAFF
j_call: TRBJ1-1
clone_size: .
v_call: TRBV5-1
d_call: .

cdr3_nt: TGTGCCAGCAGCGTAACGGGTCCCTCCTACGAGCAGTACTTC
cdr3_aa: CASSVTGPSYEQYF
j_call: TRBJ2-7
clone_size: .
v_call: TRBV7-3
d_call: .

cdr3_nt: TGTGCCATCAACAGATCCCCGTTTAGAGGCGCTACAAACAATGAGCAGTTCTTC
cdr3_aa: CAINRSPFRGATNNEQFF
j_call: TRBJ2-1
clone_size: many
v_call: TRBV10-3
d_call: .

cdr3_nt: TGTGCCAGCAGGAATGGGGGAGCCGGGAATCAGCCCCAGCATTTT
cdr3_aa: CASRNGGAGNQPQHF
j_call: TRBJ1-5
clone_size: many
v_call: TRBV12-3/TRBV12-4
d_call: .

cdr3_nt: TGTGCCAGCAGGGAGCAACAGGGTAATGGCTACACCTTC
cdr3_aa: CASREQQGNGYTF
j_call: TRBJ1-2
clone_size: few
v_call: TRBV6-1
d_call: .

cdr3_nt: TGCGCCAGCAGTGAGGAGACTGGTTTCGGTTTCCCGCAGTATTTT
cdr3_aa: CASSEETGFGFPQYF
j_call: TRBJ2-3
clone_size: few
v_call: TRBV10-1
d_call: .

cdr3_nt: TGCGCCAGCAGTGACTTCGGCAGACAAGAGACCCAGTACTTC
cdr3_aa: CASSDFGRQETQYF
j_call: TRBJ2-5
clone_size: many
v_call: TRBV10-2
d_call: .

cdr3_nt: TGCAGTGCTACTGGGTTTAGCTCCTACAATGAGCAGTTCTTC
cdr3_aa: CSATGFSSYNEQFF
j_call: TRBJ2-1
clone_size: few
v_call: TRBV20-1
d_call: .

cdr3_nt: TGCAGCGTTAAGGATCCTGGGGCCAACGTCCTGACTTTC
cdr3_aa: CSVKDPGANVLTF
j_call: TRBJ2-6
clone_size: many
v_call: TRBV29-1
d_call: .

cdr3_nt: TGTGCCAGCAGCTTAGAAGGCCGTCAGCCCCAGCATTTT
cdr3_aa: CASSLEGRQPQHF
j_call: TRBJ1-5
clone_size: many
v_call: TRBV7-9
d_call: .

cdr3_nt: TGTGCCAGCAGTTTAACTAGTACGGAGCAGTTCTTC
cdr3_aa: CASSLTSTEQFF
j_call: TRBJ2-1
clone_size: many
v_call: TRBV12-3/TRBV12-4
d_call: .

cdr3_nt: TGTGCCAGCAGCTTAGCAGGGGCCGCGAACACCGGGGAGCTGTTTTTT
cdr3_aa: CASSLAGAANTGELFF
j_call: TRBJ2-2
clone_size: .
v_call: TRBV7-9
d_call: .

cdr3_nt: TGTGCCAGCAGACATGACAGGGGACTAGCGGGGGCCAATGAGCAGTTCTTC
cdr3_aa: CASRHDRGLAGANEQFF
j_call: TRBJ2-1
clone_size: few
v_call: TRBV27
d_call: TRBD2

cdr3_nt: TGCGCCAGCAGCCCGTGGACACTAGACAATGAGCAGTTCTTC
cdr3_aa: CASSPWTLDNEQFF
j_call: TRBJ2-1
clone_size: many
v_call: TRBV5-1
d_call: .